This T cell receptor beta chain was found in a study of blood T cells in healthy people across ages. Study-wide context: There was about one barcoded beta molecule captured by template switching per two T cells.

The CDR3 loop spans 15 amino acids. V lost 3 bases and J lost 0; bases outside the gene matches: 6. Germline V gene sequence: CDR1 SGHRS, CDR2 YFSETQ. A second PCR, run for about 7 to 11 cycles, used a sample-barcoded 5' primer plus a J-beta primer mix. TCRdb recomputed calls from the 5' RACE reads with MiXCR, one row per CDR3 protein. The table records 600,000 to 800,000 distinct CDR3 sequences, 20% to 25% of them present only once. The specimen sequenced was blood. The TCR was taken from a man aged 65-85 years in good health. V gene TRBV5-1 combines with J gene TRBJ2-7, with 7 bases identical to TRBD1. CDR3 in DNA: TGCGCCAGCAGCTGGACCCGGGACAGCTCCTACGAGCAGTACTTC. It specifies CASSWTRDSSYEQYF.